This TCR beta chain was obtained from a study of T-cell reconstitution after alpha-beta-depleted transplantation in children. This CDR3 contains 14 residues. V was shortened by 1 base and J by 8 bases, with 14 bases between the two germline ends. Germline CDR1 and CDR2: LGHDT and YNNKEL (reference sequence). Findings of the study overall: There were some patients whose high TCRbeta diversity at day 60 came from surviving recipient T cells and thymic progenitors. It was reported that alpha-beta T cells came from several hundred expanded graft clones (about two months after transplant).

Unique molecular identifiers tagged the TCRbeta library. Using its own MiXCR run on the PCR reads, TCRdb lists one record per CDR3 protein. The sample has roughly 240,000 distinct CDR3 sequences, around 7.5% seen once. This clonotype showed up many times. Its antigen is undetermined. Source: PBMCs, mostly from graft donor cells, taken 180 days after TCRalphabeta/CD19-depleted stem cell transplant. The J gene is TRBJ1-2, the V gene TRBV3-1, with D perhaps TRBD1 (5 bases). The clonotype originates from a male patient younger than 18 who had a stem cell transplant for acute lymphoblastic leukemia, so the T cells may come from the graft donor. CDR3 coding DNA: TGTGCCAGCAGCCAAGGAATACAGGCGGGGGGCTACACCTTC. Encoded protein: CASSQGIQAGGYTF.